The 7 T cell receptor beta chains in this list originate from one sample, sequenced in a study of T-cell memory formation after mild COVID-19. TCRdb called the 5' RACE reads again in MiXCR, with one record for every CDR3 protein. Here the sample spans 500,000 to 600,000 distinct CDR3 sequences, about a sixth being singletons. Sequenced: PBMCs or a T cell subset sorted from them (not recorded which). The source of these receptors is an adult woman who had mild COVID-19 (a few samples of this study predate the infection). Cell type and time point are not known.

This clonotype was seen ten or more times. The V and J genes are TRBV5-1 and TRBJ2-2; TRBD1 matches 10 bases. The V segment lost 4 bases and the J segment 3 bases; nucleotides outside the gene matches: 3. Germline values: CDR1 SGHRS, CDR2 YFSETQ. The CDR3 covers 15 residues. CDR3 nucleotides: TGCGCCAGCAGCACCGGGACAGGGGACACCGGGGAGCTGTTTTTT. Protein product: CASSTGTGDTGELFF.

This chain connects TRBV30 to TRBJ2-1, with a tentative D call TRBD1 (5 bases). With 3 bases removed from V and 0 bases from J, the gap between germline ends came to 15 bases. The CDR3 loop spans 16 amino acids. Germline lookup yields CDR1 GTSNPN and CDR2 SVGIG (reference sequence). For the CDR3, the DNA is TGTGCCTGGAGGAGACAAGGGGCCATCTCCTACAATGAGCAGTTCTTC. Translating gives CAWRRQGAISYNEQFF.

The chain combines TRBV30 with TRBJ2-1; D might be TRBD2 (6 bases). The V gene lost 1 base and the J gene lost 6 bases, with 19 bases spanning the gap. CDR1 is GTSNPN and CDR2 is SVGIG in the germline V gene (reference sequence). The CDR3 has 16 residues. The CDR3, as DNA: TGTGCCTGGAGTGATATCCTTCGGCGGGAATTCAATGAGCAGTTCTTC. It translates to CAWSDILRREFNEQFF. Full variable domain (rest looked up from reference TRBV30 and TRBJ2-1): SQTIHQWPATLVQPVGSPLSLECTVEGTSNPNLYWYRQAAGRGLQLLFYSVGIGQISSEVPQNLSASRPQDRQFILSSKKLLLSDSGFYLCAWSDILRREFNEQFFGPGTRLTVL.

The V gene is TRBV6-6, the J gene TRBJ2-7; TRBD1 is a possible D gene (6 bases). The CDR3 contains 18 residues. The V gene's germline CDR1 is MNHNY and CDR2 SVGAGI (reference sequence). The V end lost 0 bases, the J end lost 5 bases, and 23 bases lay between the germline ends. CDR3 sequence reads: CASSYSMVLAGDGDEQYF. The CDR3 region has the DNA TGTGCCAGCAGTTACTCGATGGTTTTGGCAGGGGACGGTGACGAGCAGTACTTC.

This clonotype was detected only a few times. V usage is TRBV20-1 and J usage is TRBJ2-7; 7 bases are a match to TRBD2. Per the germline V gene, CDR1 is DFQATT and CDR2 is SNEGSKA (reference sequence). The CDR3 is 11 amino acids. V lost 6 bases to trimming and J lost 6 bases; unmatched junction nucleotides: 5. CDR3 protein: CSARTRREQYF. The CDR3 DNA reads TGCAGTGCCAGGACTAGGCGCGAGCAGTACTTC.

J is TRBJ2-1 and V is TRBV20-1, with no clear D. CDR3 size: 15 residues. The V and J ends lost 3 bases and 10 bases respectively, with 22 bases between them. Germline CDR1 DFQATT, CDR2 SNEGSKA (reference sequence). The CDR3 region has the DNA TGCAGTGCTAGGATGAGGTTGCTAGAAGGGCGGGAGCAGTTCTTC. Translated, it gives CSARMRLLEGREQFF.

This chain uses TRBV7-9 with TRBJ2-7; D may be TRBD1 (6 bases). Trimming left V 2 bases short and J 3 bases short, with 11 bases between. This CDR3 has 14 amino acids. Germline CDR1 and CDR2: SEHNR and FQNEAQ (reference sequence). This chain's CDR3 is CASSLMDSFYEQYF. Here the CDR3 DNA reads TGTGCCAGCAGCTTAATGGACAGCTTCTACGAGCAGTACTTC.